Listed here is a single T cell receptor (beta chain). Its antigen is not identified. The entry originates in a study of T cell responses to AZD1222 COVID-19 vaccine. Study conclusions and caveats: Repertoires in all cases were sampled only once the peak T cell response had passed. Unmutated variant regions are reportedly targeted by nearly half of spike-specific TCRs.

The CDR3 is 15 residues long. From germline, CDR1 is MNHEY and CDR2 SVGAGI. Trimming stripped 6 bases from V and 3 bases from J, with 15 bases between. Data came from immunoSEQ multiplex PCR; TCRdb stores just in-frame clones and leaves some out. This sample has 170,000 or so clones; 87% occur once, and the top ten carry 2.6%. This specimen was peripheral blood, taken on day 0 of AZD1222 vaccination. This sequence was found in an adult in good health. The chain couples TRBV6-5 to TRBJ2-1; perhaps TRBD2 as D (5 bases). The CDR3 sequence: CASRARADGYNEQFF. In DNA, the CDR3 is TGTGCCAGCAGGGCTCGAGCGGATGGCTACAATGAGCAGTTCTTC.